The next 20 T cell receptor beta chains were all read from a single sample in a study of cytomegalovirus exposure and HLA in healthy donors (dated by TCRdb to the late 2010s). The library was produced with the immunoSEQ multiplex PCR assay. Held by TCRdb, this immuneACCESS table contains in-frame sequences only and omits some clones. Under half of the omission traces to an unresolved V gene where checked; the cause of the rest is unknown. This sample has about 50,000 clones in its table, and around 94% of those were observed once. The ten largest clones capture 1.1% of the sample. Sequenced sample: PBMCs. The receptor set was obtained from a man aged 18-30 years in good health and CMV-seronegative.

This clone was seen once. The chain uses TRBV28 and TRBJ1-2; the match to TRBD1 covers 7 bases. The CDR3 runs to 13 residues. Looked up from germline, CDR1 is MDHEN and CDR2 is SYDVKM. V lost 3 bases and J lost 4; bases outside the gene matches: 2. For the CDR3, the DNA is TGTGCCAGCAGTTTCAACAGGGGCTATGGCTACACCTTC. Translation gives CASSFNRGYGYTF.

The rearrangement links TRBV28 to TRBJ1-5; weak D call: TRBD1 (5 bases). V gave up 7 bases and J gave up 3 bases, with 16 bases separating them. From germline, CDR1 is MDHEN and CDR2 SYDVKM. This CDR3 comprises 15 residues. The CDR3 DNA sequence: TGTGCCAGCACCTCCGACAGTTTGTTCAATCAGCCCCAGCATTTT. This encodes CASTSDSLFNQPQHF.

The CDR3 here is CASSLTGGNEKLFF. The CDR3 DNA sequence: TGTGCCAGCAGCTTAACAGGGGGCAATGAAAAACTGTTTTTT. The V call is TRBV7-9, the J call TRBJ1-4, with 9 bases fitting TRBD1. The J segment lost 5 bases and the V segment lost 2 bases, leaving 0 bases of the junction unmatched. This CDR3 spans 14 amino acids. Germline CDR1 is SEHNR and CDR2 is FQNEAQ (reference sequence).

The chain has TRBV6-5 and TRBJ2-5, with TRBD2 matching over 8 bases. Near its end, the DNA agrees better with TRBJ2-7, so the J call may be wrong. The CDR3 has 14 residues. Germline loops: CDR1 MNHEY, CDR2 SVGAGI. This CDR3 reads CASSYQAGAYEQYF. In DNA form, the CDR3 reads TGTGCCAGCAGTTACCAAGCGGGAGCGTACGAGCAGTACTTC.

This chain joins TRBV29-1 and TRBJ2-5; TRBD2 is a possible D gene (5 bases). Germline CDR1 SQVTM, CDR2 ANQGSEA. The CDR3 extends over 13 amino acids. Trimming removed 7 bases at V and 5 bases at J, with 17 bases between. The CDR3 loop is CSALINPGETQYF. CDR3 sequence (DNA): TGCAGCGCCCTTATTAATCCGGGGGAGACCCAGTACTTC.

J is TRBJ2-7 and V is TRBV7-2; D remains ambiguous. The germline V and J ends were trimmed by 2 bases and 7 bases, with 9 bases remaining between them. Germline-derived CDR1 and CDR2 are SGHTA and FQGNSA. The CDR3 totals 12 residues. CDR3 DNA sequence: TGTGCCAGCAGCTTATTGGGCCGGGAGCAGTACTTC. Translated, it gives CASSLLGREQYF. The whole variable domain, filled in from reference TRBV7-2 and TRBJ2-7, reads GAGVSQSPSNKVTEKGKDVELRCDPISGHTALYWYRQSLGQGLEFLIYFQGNSAPDKSGLPSDRFSAERTGGSVSTLTIQRTQQEDSAVYLCASSLLGREQYFGPGTRLTVT.

The chain is built from TRBV5-6 and TRBJ2-7; tentative D call: TRBD2 (6 bases). The CDR3 is 17 amino acids. The germline V and J ends were trimmed by 3 bases and 2 bases, with 21 bases remaining between them. The germline CDR1 and CDR2 sequences are SGHDT and YYEEEE. CDR3 in DNA: TGTGCCAGCAGCTCGTTCTCATGGGCCGGGAGTCCCTACGAGCAGTACTTC. Amino acid sequence: CASSSFSWAGSPYEQYF.

The chain has TRBV28 and TRBJ1-2; D might be TRBD1 (5 bases). This CDR3 is 14 amino acids long. CDR1 is MDHEN and CDR2 is SYDVKM in the germline V gene. V was cut by 6 bases and J by 2 bases, with 13 bases left in between. The CDR3 DNA sequence: TGTGCCAGCAGACTGGGGACTGCAAACTATGGCTACACCTTC. The encoded protein is CASRLGTANYGYTF.

The chain has TRBV28 and TRBJ1-1, with a possible D match to TRBD1 (5 bases). Per germline, CDR1 MDHEN and CDR2 SYDVKM. The length of the CDR3 is 11 residues. The V and J ends lost 6 bases and 7 bases respectively, with 9 bases between them. The CDR3 is CASRKDSEAFF. As DNA, the CDR3 is TGTGCCAGCAGGAAAGACAGTGAAGCTTTCTTT. Complete variable domain (other parts from reference TRBV28 and TRBJ1-1): DVKVTQSSRYLVKRTGEKVFLECVQDMDHENMFWYRQDPGLGLRLIYFSYDVKMKEKGDIPEGYSVSREKKERFSLILESASTNQTSMYLCASRKDSEAFFGQGTRLTVV.

V usage is TRBV28 and J usage is TRBJ2-3; 9 positions agree with TRBD1. The CDR3 has 19 amino acids. V shed 1 base, J shed 2 bases, and the junction held 13 bases outside the gene matches. Germline V gene data show CDR1 as MDHEN and CDR2 as SYDVKM. Written as DNA, the CDR3 is TGTGCCAGCAGTTTATTTCGGCTTGGAACAGGGGGCAACACAGATACGCAGTATTTT. It is translated as CASSLFRLGTGGNTDTQYF. Filled out from reference TRBV28 and TRBJ2-3, the complete variable domain reads DVKVTQSSRYLVKRTGEKVFLECVQDMDHENMFWYRQDPGLGLRLIYFSYDVKMKEKGDIPEGYSVSREKKERFSLILESASTNQTSMYLCASSLFRLGTGGNTDTQYFGPGTRLTVL.

In this sample, this clone turned up once. The rearrangement joins TRBV28 to TRBJ2-3, with TRBD2 identical over 8 bases. Trimming cost V 3 bases and J 4 bases; bases outside gene matches: 9. CDR1 is MDHEN and CDR2 is SYDVKM in the germline V gene. The CDR3 is 16 residues long. In DNA form, the CDR3 reads TGTGCCAGCAGTTTGTCTTCCGGGAGGGCCCCAGATACGCAGTATTTT. Translation gives CASSLSSGRAPDTQYF.

The sample holds one count of this clone. The V call is TRBV9, the J call TRBJ2-1; the match to TRBD2 covers 9 bases. Germline trimming cut 3 bases from V and 4 bases from J; bases unmatched to any gene: 20. This CDR3 has 20 amino acids. In germline, CDR1 is SGDLS, CDR2 YYNGEE. The CDR3 sequence is CASSASMGLASGSFYNEQFF. CDR3 sequence (DNA): TGTGCCAGCAGCGCATCGATGGGACTAGCCAGCGGGAGTTTTTACAATGAGCAGTTCTTC. Supplemented by reference TRBV9 and TRBJ2-1, the full variable domain reads DSGVTQTPKHLITATGQRVTLRCSPRSGDLSVYWYQQSLDQGLQFLIQYYNGEERAKGNILERFSAQQFPDLHSELNLSSLELGDSALYFCASSASMGLASGSFYNEQFFGPGTRLTVL.

V usage is TRBV6-5 and J usage is TRBJ2-7, with 11 bases identical to TRBD1. Germline-derived CDR1 and CDR2 are MNHEY and SVGAGI. This CDR3 contains 15 residues. V was clipped by 6 bases and J by 4 bases; unmatched bases: 8. The CDR3 DNA follows: TGTGCCAGCAGAGGGACAGGGGGGTCGGCTTACGAGCAGTACTTC. It translates to CASRGTGGSAYEQYF.

V and J are TRBV9 and TRBJ1-2; D unclear. The CDR3 loop spans 15 amino acids. Trimming pared 0 bases from V and 4 bases from J, leaving 13 bases between. The germline V gene encodes CDR1 SGDLS and CDR2 YYNGEE. The CDR3 reads CASSVDSSQTYGYTF. In DNA form, the CDR3 reads TGTGCCAGCAGCGTAGATAGTAGTCAAACCTATGGCTACACCTTC.

This sequence joins TRBV4-1 and TRBJ2-7; 7 positions agree with TRBD2. Trimming took 3 bases from V and 7 from J; bases not matched to a gene: 9. The CDR3 contains 14 residues. In germline, CDR1 is MGHRA, CDR2 YSYEKL. The CDR3 reads CASSQITGGVEQYF. CDR3 in DNA: TGCGCCAGCAGCCAGATAACGGGGGGAGTAGAGCAGTACTTC.

The chain carries TRBV28 and TRBJ2-7, with TRBD2 matching 11 bases. CDR3 size: 14 residues. Trimming cost V 5 bases and J 4 bases; bases outside gene matches: 4. CDR1 and CDR2 (germline): MDHEN, SYDVKM. The CDR3 loop is CASSTSGSFYEQYF. CDR3 in DNA: TGTGCCAGCAGTACTAGCGGGAGTTTTTACGAGCAGTACTTC. Filled out from reference TRBV28 and TRBJ2-7, the complete variable domain reads DVKVTQSSRYLVKRTGEKVFLECVQDMDHENMFWYRQDPGLGLRLIYFSYDVKMKEKGDIPEGYSVSREKKERFSLILESASTNQTSMYLCASSTSGSFYEQYFGPGTRLTVT.

The CDR3 sequence: CASSLAVGGALSYEQYF. As DNA, the CDR3 is TGTGCCAGCAGCTTAGCAGTGGGAGGGGCCCTCTCCTACGAGCAGTACTTC. The chain links TRBV7-2 to TRBJ2-7, with TRBD2 identical over 7 bases. The CDR3 has 17 residues. J was trimmed by 0 bases and V by 0 bases; bases with no gene match: 8. Germline CDR1 SGHTA, CDR2 FQGNSA.

The J gene is TRBJ2-2, the V gene TRBV28; D remains ambiguous. The V gene's germline CDR1 is MDHEN and CDR2 SYDVKM. The CDR3 is 12 amino acids. Trimming pared 5 bases from V and 5 bases from J, leaving 6 bases between. The CDR3 loop reads CASSLLTGELFF. In nucleotides, the CDR3 is TGTGCCAGCAGTCTACTTACCGGGGAGCTGTTTTTT. Combining the CDR3 with reference TRBV28 and TRBJ2-2 gives the whole variable domain DVKVTQSSRYLVKRTGEKVFLECVQDMDHENMFWYRQDPGLGLRLIYFSYDVKMKEKGDIPEGYSVSREKKERFSLILESASTNQTSMYLCASSLLTGELFFGEGSRLTVL.

In this sample, this clone turned up a few times. The chain is built from TRBV10-3 and TRBJ2-1; D may be TRBD1 (6 bases). This CDR3 contains 15 residues. V lost 0 bases to trimming and J lost 7 bases, with 13 bases between them. The germline gives CDR1 ENHRY, CDR2 SYGVKD. DNA of the CDR3: TGTGCCATCAGTGAGTCTATGGGGGCAGGAAATGAGCAGTTCTTC. Its translation: CAISESMGAGNEQFF.

V gene TRBV6-1 combines with J gene TRBJ2-3, with a tentative D call TRBD1 (5 bases). Germline loops: CDR1 MNHNS, CDR2 SASEGT. The V end was cut by 6 bases, the J end by 2 bases, with 9 bases between. The CDR3 is 13 amino acids. This chain's CDR3 is CASRGQITDTQYF. The CDR3 coding sequence is TGTGCCAGCAGGGGGCAAATCACAGATACGCAGTATTTT.